This TCR beta chain was profiled in a study of monozygotic twins with inflammatory bowel disease. Eight separate reactions for every sample produced the cDNA. Reprocessing the 5' RACE reads, TCRdb reports a single entry for every CDR3 protein and omits DNA. The sample's table shows tens of thousands of distinct CDR3 sequences. Study-wide results and limits: Against healthy co-twins, IBD patients had lower TCRbeta diversity (measured by inverse Simpson). Researchers were unable to tell different T cell subtypes apart. Patients received differing immunosuppressive treatments, which may have added variability to their repertoires.

This CDR3 has 13 residues. Germline assignment: CDR1 KGHSH and CDR2 LQKENI. Concerning this clonotype itself: Antigen unknown.

The V and J genes are TRBV18 and TRBJ1-2. Source material: blood. The TCR sequence derives from a human donor with ulcerative colitis or Crohn's disease, or a healthy co-twin of an affected twin (not recorded which). CDR3 in amino acids: CASSPQGYYGYTF.